This T cell receptor (beta chain) was found in a study of blood T cell repertoires in COVID-19 (dated by TCRdb to about 2020). Turning to the overall study: The collaborator samples originated in the United States, Italy and Spain and spanned the acute and convalescent phases of COVID-19. The dataset comprised deeply sampled blood TCRbeta repertoires from subjects exposed to, actively infected with, or recovered from COVID-19. Where HLA class I and class II types were available, the types were taken from metadata supplied by the sample provider, not from assay-based typing. The material from the prospective study consisted of cDNA or gDNA derived from T cells, B-cell-depleted T cells, or PBMCs. The repertoires were released in a freely available public database meant as a resource for research on the immune response to SARS-CoV-2. The sample metadata nearly always contained a de-identified subject ID, COVID-19 status, age in years and sex. Samples were obtained from the ongoing ImmuneRACE study (first 160 participants) and from roughly 1,300 subjects provided by 6 global collaborators. Here is what the overall study found, with its caveats: The quantity of clinical and demographic metadata differed by source and by participant and was supplied without curation.

Enrolling through a virtual design, the prospective study's participants ranged in age from about 18 to 100 years and lived across roughly 23 United States geographic areas. To assign participants to cohorts, the prospective study relied on clinical history that participants themselves reported in a screening survey and a study questionnaire. ImmuneRACE Cohort 3 recovered participants were defined by two consecutive negative NP/OP PCR tests, healthcare professional clearance, or symptom resolution. Mobile phlebotomists in the prospective study collected whole blood, serum and a nasopharyngeal or oropharyngeal swab from every participant. Over an approximately two-month period, participants in the prospective study had the option of providing additional blood draws and questionnaires. Before DNA extraction, blood samples from the prospective study were shipped at room temperature or frozen. TCRbeta CDR3 regions were amplified from genomic DNA using the immunoSEQ Assay, a bias-controlled multiplex PCR. Turning to the authors' computational methods: Nucleated cell counts per sample were estimated from amplification of reference gene primers within the assay. To quantify the absolute abundance of each unique TCRbeta CDR3 rearrangement, sequence reads were collapsed and filtered. For each sample, productive Simpson clonality was calculated as the square root of Simpson's diversity index across productive rearrangements. In TCRdb, the immuneACCESS table is reduced to in-frame sequences with V and J assigned. These tables do not hold every clone; where another copy was compared, an unresolved V gene accounts for under half, and the others remain unexplained. V and J calls and clone size are given by that table; D and trimming were obtained from the DNA. The sample has approximately 200,000 clones on record, roughly four fifths of them singletons. Together, the top ten hold about 9% of the sample.

With regard to this clone: No antigen is known for it. No much larger clonotype is one base removed from it; base qualities were not supplied.

This receptor was taken from a man aged 35 to 55 who had recovered from COVID-19. The sample comprised PBMCs or T cells enriched from blood (not recorded which).

The CDR3 has the sequence CASIPKTGASTDTQYF. In nucleotides, the sequence is TGTGCCAGCATCCCGAAGACAGGGGCTAGCACAGATACGCAGTATTTT. The V gene is TRBV25-1 and the J gene is TRBJ2-3, and TRBD1 aligns with 8 junction nucleotides. From the germline V gene, CDR1 is MGHDK and CDR2 is SYGVNS. V is pruned by 7 bases and J by 0 bases, leaving 9 bases of the junction without a gene match. Spanning cysteine to phenylalanine, the CDR3 consists of 16 amino acids. The read is trimmed to its CDR3 DNA, 48 bases read in frame from base 1.